What follows is one TCR beta chain and its context. Germline-derived CDR1 and CDR2 are LNHDA and SQIVND (reference sequence). The CDR3 extends over 16 amino acids. The V end lost 10 bases, the J end lost 1 base, and 20 bases lay between the germline ends. The data stem from a study of blood T cell repertoires in COVID-19. Study-wide context: The origin of the acute and convalescent COVID-19 samples was the United States, Italy and Spain.

The authors' processing: Estimation of nucleated cell counts was performed using reference gene primer amplification. Generated by immunoSEQ multiplex PCR, the TCRdb table keeps only in-frame clones and is missing some. V and J calls and clone size are given by that table; D and trimming were obtained from the DNA. The repertoire holds around 250,000 clones, around 87% seen once, with around 1.9% in the top ten. V and J are TRBV19 and TRBJ1-5; tentatively, D is TRBD1 (5 bases). The sequenced sample consisted of peripheral blood. This receptor was identified in a woman between 55 and 75 years old with COVID-19, enrolled during active disease. Here the CDR3 reads CATTPGRGPSNQPQHF. The CDR3 DNA follows: TGTGCCACTACGCCAGGGCGGGGCCCCAGCAATCAGCCCCAGCATTTT.